Listed below are T cell receptor beta chains from one sample, sequenced in a study of blood T cell repertoires in COVID-19. The protocol was immunoSEQ multiplex PCR, while the TCRdb copy is restricted to in-frame clones and leaves out a portion. Of under 250,000 clones listed, around 86% are singletons. Sequencing was done on a sample of peripheral blood. These receptors all come from a woman aged 70-85 years with active or convalescent COVID-19. Both conserved end residues are part of each CDR3. The order of the fields is clone size, V gene, J gene, CDR3 protein. Clone sizes are given selectively: once, few, many, or a class where the clone is expanded.

>.|TRBV18|TRBJ2-5
CASSRPPQETQYF
>.|TRBV25-1|TRBJ2-7
CASSDYRAATYEQYF
>.|TRBV2|TRBJ1-3
CASSGGQSNTIYF
>.|TRBV7-2|TRBJ1-1
CASGSQHTEAFF
>.|TRBV7-2|TRBJ1-4
CASSSRTGMMSTNEKLFF
>.|TRBV7-2|TRBJ1-1
CASSPRDRRAFF
>.|TRBV6-6|TRBJ1-5
CASSRQGNQPQHF
>.|TRBV3-1/TRBV3-2|TRBJ1-5
CASSQDENNQPQHF
>.|TRBV28|TRBJ1-1
CASSTLVNTEAFF
>.|TRBV5-1|TRBJ1-1
CASSSGTGAEAFF
>.|TRBV24-1|TRBJ2-7
CATSDTGGTSYEQYF
>.|TRBV3-1/TRBV3-2|TRBJ1-4
CASSLGTGGAPNEKLFF
>.|TRBV12-3/TRBV12-4|TRBJ1-2
CASRTGAYGYTF
>.|TRBV6-6|TRBJ2-1
CASSYAAGGSNEQFF
>.|TRBV7-3|TRBJ1-6
CASSLRQADNSPLHF
>once|TRBV7-6|TRBJ1-6
CASSLVDRQNSPLHF
>once|TRBV7-2|TRBJ1-2
CASSFSVPEGGYTF
>once|TRBV19|TRBJ1-2
CASSILRGDYGYTF
>.|TRBV21-1|TRBJ1-5
CASSKLSNQPQHF
>.|TRBV3-1/TRBV3-2|TRBJ2-1
CASSPLSAVNEQFF
>.|TRBV6-2/TRBV6-3|TRBJ1-2
CASSYDRGSGGYTF
>.|TRBV4-3|TRBJ1-6
CASSQEGGGANNSPLHF
>.|TRBV5-6|TRBJ1-2
CASSLDPNSGGYTF
>.|TRBV5-1|TRBJ2-5
CASSLAETQYF
>once|TRBV6-2/TRBV6-3|TRBJ1-3
CASTPGEDRVFRPGNTIYF
>.|TRBV5-6|TRBJ1-2
CASSLEPQGYTF
>.|TRBV14|TRBJ1-2
CASSPRSGGFGYTF
>.|TRBV7-9|TRBJ2-3
CASSLAFQGRTDTQYF
>.|TRBV15|TRBJ2-7
CATSRGPGQGLEQYF
>.|TRBV4-3|TRBJ1-2
CASSLRHGGTYGYTF
>.|TRBV6-6|TRBJ1-5
CASTPLQGASNQPQHF
>.|TRBV7-2|TRBJ2-1
CASSLANRGLGNEQFF
>.|TRBV19|TRBJ2-1
CASSIKGPYNEQFF
>.|TRBV15|TRBJ1-1
CATSRDRVAEAFF
>.|TRBV12-3/TRBV12-4|TRBJ2-5
CASSSITRETQYF
>.|TRBV6-1|TRBJ2-3
CASREGESTDTQYF
>.|TRBV29-1|TRBJ1-1
CSVNSGTGVLAEAFF
>few|TRBV5-1|TRBJ2-5
CASSQGTSGETQYF
>.|TRBV11-2|TRBJ1-1
CASSFYLGQGFTEAFF
>.|TRBV28|TRBJ1-1
CASRLRGNTEAFF
>once|TRBV6-5|TRBJ1-5
CASSRDRYSNQPQHF
>.|TRBV5-1|TRBJ2-7
CASSSGQGSEQYF
>.|TRBV11-3|TRBJ2-2
CASSLGPGPGGSGELFF
>.|TRBV5-1|TRBJ1-3
CASSLGDSGNTIYF
>once|TRBV24-1|TRBJ1-3
CATEDTIGNTIYF
>once|TRBV7-6|TRBJ2-2
CASSQGGWTSNTGELFF
>.|TRBV19|TRBJ1-2
CASSSRADSNYGYTF
>few|TRBV4-3|TRBJ1-1
CASSQGLATEAFF
>.|TRBV10-1|TRBJ2-5
CARRTAKETQYF
>.|TRBV6-6|TRBJ1-4
CATLDREEKLFF
>.|TRBV18|TRBJ1-3
CASSPGQGATGNTIYF